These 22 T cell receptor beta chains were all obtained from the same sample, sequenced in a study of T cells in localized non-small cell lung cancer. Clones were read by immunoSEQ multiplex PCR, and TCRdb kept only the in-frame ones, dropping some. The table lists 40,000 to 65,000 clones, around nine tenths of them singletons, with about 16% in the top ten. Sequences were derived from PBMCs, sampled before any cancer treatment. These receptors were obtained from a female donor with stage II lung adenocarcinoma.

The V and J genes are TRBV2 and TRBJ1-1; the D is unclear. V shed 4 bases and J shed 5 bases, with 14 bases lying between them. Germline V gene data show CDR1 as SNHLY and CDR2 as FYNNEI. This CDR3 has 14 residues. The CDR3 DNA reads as TGTGCCAGCAGTGTTACCATCGGGGATACTGAAGCTTTCTTT. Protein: CASSVTIGDTEAFF.

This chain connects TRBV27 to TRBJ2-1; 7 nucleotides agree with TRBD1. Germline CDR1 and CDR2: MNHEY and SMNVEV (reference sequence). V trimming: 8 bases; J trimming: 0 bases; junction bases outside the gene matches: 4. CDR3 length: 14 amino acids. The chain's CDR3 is CASLAGGSYNEQFF. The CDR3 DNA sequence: TGTGCCAGCCTAGCAGGGGGCTCCTACAATGAGCAGTTCTTC.

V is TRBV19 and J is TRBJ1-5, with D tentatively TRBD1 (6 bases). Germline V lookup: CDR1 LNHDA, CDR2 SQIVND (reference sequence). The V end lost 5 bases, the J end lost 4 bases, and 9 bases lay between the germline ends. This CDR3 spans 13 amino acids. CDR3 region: CASSVTGNQPQHF. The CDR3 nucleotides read TGTGCCAGTAGTGTAACAGGGAATCAGCCCCAGCATTTT.

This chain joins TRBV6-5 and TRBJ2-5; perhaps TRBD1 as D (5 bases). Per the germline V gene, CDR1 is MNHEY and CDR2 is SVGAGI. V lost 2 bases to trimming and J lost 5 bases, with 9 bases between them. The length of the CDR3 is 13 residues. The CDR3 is CASSYRGRETQYF. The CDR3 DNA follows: TGTGCCAGCAGTTACAGGGGCAGGGAGACCCAGTACTTC.

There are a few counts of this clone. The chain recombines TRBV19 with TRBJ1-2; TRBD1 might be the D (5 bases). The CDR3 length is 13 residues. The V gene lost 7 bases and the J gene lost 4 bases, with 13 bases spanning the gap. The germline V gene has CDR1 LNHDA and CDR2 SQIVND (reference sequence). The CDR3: CASTGRDGYGYTF. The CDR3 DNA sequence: TGTGCCAGTACTGGGCGGGACGGCTATGGCTACACCTTC. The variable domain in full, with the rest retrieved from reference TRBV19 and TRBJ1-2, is DGGITQSPKYLFRKEGQNVTLSCEQNLNHDAMYWYRQDPGQGLRLIYYSQIVNDFQKGDIAEGYSVSREKKESFPLTVTSAQKNPTAFYLCASTGRDGYGYTFGSGTRLTVV.

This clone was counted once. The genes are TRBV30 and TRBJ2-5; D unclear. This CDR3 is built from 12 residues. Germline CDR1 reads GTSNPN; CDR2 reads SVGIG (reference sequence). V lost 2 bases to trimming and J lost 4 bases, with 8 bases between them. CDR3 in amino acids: CAWSTDRETQYF. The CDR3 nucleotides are TGTGCCTGGAGTACAGATCGAGAGACCCAGTACTTC. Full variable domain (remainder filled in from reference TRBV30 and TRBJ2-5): SQTIHQWPATLVQPVGSPLSLECTVEGTSNPNLYWYRQAAGRGLQLLFYSVGIGQISSEVPQNLSASRPQDRQFILSSKKLLLSDSGFYLCAWSTDRETQYFGPGTRLLVL.

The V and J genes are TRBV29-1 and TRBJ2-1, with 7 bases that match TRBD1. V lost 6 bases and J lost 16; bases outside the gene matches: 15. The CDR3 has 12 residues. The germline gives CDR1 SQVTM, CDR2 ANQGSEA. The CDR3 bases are TGCAGCGTGGGCCTCGTTGACAGGGTTCGTTTCTTC. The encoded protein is CSVGLVDRVRFF.

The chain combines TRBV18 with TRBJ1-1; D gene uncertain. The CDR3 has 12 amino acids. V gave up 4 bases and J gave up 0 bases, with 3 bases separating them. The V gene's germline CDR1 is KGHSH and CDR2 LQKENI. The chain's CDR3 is CASSRVNTEAFF. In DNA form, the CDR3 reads TGTGCCAGCTCACGGGTGAACACTGAAGCTTTCTTT.

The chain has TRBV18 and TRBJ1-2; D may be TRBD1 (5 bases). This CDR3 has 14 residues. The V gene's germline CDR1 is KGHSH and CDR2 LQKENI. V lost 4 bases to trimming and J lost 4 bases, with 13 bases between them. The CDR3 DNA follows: TGTGCCAGCTCACTGGACGGAGGGACCTATGGCTACACCTTC. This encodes CASSLDGGTYGYTF.

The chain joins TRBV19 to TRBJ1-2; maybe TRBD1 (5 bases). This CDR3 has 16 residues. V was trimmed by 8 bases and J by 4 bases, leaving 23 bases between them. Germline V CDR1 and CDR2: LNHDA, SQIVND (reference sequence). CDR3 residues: CASDHLTVEGFYGYTF. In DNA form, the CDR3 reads TGTGCCAGTGATCATCTGACAGTGGAGGGGTTCTATGGCTACACCTTC.

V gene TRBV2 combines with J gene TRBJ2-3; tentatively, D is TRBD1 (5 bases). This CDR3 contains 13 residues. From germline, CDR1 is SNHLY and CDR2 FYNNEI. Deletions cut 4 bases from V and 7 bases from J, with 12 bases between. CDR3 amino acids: CASSVQGSNTQYF. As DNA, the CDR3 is TGTGCCAGCAGTGTCCAGGGCTCAAATACGCAGTATTTT. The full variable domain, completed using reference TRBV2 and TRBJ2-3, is EPEVTQTPSHQVTQMGQEVILRCVPISNHLYFYWYRQILGQKVEFLVSFYNNEISEKSEIFDDQFSVERPDGSNFTLKIRSTKLEDSAMYFCASSVQGSNTQYFGPGTRLTVL.

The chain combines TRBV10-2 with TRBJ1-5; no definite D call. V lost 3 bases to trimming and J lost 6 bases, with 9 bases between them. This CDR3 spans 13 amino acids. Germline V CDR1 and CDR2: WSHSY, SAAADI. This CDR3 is CASSEGPAQPQHF. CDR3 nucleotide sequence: TGCGCCAGCAGTGAAGGGCCAGCTCAGCCCCAGCATTTT.

The CDR3 is CASSLDAAFYGYTF. CDR3 nucleotides: TGTGCCAGCAGCTTAGATGCAGCGTTCTATGGCTACACCTTC. This chain links TRBV7-9 with TRBJ1-2, with no clear D. Germline loops: CDR1 SEHNR, CDR2 FQNEAQ (reference sequence). The germline V and J ends were trimmed by 1 base and 4 bases, with 10 bases remaining between them. The CDR3 has 14 amino acids.

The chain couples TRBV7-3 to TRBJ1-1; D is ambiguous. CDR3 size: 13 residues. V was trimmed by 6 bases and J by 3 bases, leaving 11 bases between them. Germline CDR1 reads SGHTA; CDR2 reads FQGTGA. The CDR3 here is CASSLSGDTEAFF. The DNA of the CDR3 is TGTGCCAGCAGTTTATCCGGGGACACTGAAGCTTTCTTT.

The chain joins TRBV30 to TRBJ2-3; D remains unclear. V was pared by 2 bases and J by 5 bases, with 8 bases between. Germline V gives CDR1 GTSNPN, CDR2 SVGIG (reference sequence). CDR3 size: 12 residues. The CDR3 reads CAWSLRLDTQYF. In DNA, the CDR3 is TGTGCCTGGAGTCTCCGCTTAGATACGCAGTATTTT.

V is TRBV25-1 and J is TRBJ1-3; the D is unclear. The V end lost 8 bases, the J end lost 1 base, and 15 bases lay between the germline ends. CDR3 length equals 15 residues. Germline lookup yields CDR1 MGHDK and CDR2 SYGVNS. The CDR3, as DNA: TGTGCCAGCCAACCATCAACGGGATCTGGAAACACCATATATTTT. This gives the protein CASQPSTGSGNTIYF.

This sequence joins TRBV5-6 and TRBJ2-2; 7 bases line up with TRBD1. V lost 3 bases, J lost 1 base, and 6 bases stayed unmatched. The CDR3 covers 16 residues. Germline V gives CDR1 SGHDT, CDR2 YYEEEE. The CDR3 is CASSYGQALNTGELFF. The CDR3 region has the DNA TGTGCCAGCAGCTATGGACAGGCACTGAACACCGGGGAGCTGTTTTTT.

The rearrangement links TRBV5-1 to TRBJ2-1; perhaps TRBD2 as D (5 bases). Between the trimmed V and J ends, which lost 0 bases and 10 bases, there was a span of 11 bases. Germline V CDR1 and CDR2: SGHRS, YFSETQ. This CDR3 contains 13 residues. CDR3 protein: CASSLELGREQFF. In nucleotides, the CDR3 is TGCGCCAGCAGCTTGGAACTAGGCAGGGAGCAGTTCTTC. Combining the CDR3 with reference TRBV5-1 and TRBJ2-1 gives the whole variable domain KAGVTQTPRYLIKTRGQQVTLSCSPISGHRSVSWYQQTPGQGLQFLFEYFSETQRNKGNFPGRFSGRQFSNSRSEMNVSTLELGDSALYLCASSLELGREQFFGPGTRLTVL.

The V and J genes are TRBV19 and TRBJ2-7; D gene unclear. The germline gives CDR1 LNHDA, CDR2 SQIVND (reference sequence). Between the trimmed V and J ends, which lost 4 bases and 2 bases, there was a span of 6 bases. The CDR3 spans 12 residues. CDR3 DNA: TGTGCCAGTAGTAAGGGAACCTACGAGCAGTACTTC. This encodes CASSKGTYEQYF. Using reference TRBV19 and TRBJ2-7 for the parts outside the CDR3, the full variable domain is DGGITQSPKYLFRKEGQNVTLSCEQNLNHDAMYWYRQDPGQGLRLIYYSQIVNDFQKGDIAEGYSVSREKKESFPLTVTSAQKNPTAFYLCASSKGTYEQYFGPGTRLTVT.

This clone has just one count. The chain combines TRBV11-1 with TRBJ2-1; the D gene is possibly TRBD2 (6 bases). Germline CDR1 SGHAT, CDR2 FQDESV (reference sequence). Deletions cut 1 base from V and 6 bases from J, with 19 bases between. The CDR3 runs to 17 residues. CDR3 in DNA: TGTGCCAGCAGCTTAGTCGTACTAGCCTGGCAAGGCAATGAGCAGTTCTTC. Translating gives CASSLVVLAWQGNEQFF.

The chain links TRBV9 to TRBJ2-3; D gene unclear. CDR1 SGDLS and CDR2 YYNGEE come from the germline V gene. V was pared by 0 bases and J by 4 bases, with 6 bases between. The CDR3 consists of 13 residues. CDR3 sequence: CASSVDLPDTQYF. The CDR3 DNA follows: TGTGCCAGCAGCGTAGATCTCCCAGATACGCAGTATTTT.

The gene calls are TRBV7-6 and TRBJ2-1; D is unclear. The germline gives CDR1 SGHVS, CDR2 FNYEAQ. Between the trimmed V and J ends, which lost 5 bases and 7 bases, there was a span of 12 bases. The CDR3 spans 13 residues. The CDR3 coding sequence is TGTGCCAGCAGCCTGCCCGGAGTTAATGAGCAGTTCTTC. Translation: CASSLPGVNEQFF. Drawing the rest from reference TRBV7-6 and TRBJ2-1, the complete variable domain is GAGVSQSPRYKVTKRGQDVALRCDPISGHVSLYWYRQALGQGPEFLTYFNYEAQQDKSGLPNDRFSAERPEGSISTLTIQRTEQRDSAMYRCASSLPGVNEQFFGPGTRLTVL.